The 11 T cell receptor beta chains below come from one sample, sequenced in a study of identical twins. TCRdb re-called the 5' RACE reads with MiXCR, one entry per CDR3 protein. The repertoire holds some 600,000 distinct CDR3 sequences, with under 8.5% as singletons. The same specimen was also included in a second study, on yellow fever vaccine responses in identical twins.

Specimen: PBMCs. Receptors were obtained from a woman under 30 in good health.

This clonotype showed up many times. The chain links TRBV12-3 or TRBV12-4 to TRBJ2-5; no clear D. The V gene lost 4 bases and the J gene lost 5 bases, with 14 bases spanning the gap. The CDR3 runs 14 residues. CDR3 DNA: TGTGCCAGCAGTTGGTCACTGAGCTTGGAGACCCAGTACTTC. Its protein is CASSWSLSLETQYF.

This clonotype has a handful of counts. V is TRBV5-1 and J is TRBJ2-2; TRBD1 matches at 10 bases. The CDR3 is 16 residues long. CDR1 is SGHRS, CDR2 YFSETQ, per germline. Trimming cost V 3 bases and J 6 bases; bases outside gene matches: 8. The CDR3 region is CASSSDRGRIAGELFF. The CDR3, as DNA: TGCGCCAGCAGCTCAGACAGGGGGCGAATCGCCGGGGAGCTGTTTTTT.

This clonotype was found a few times. The chain employs TRBV11-2 and TRBJ2-5; TRBD1 agrees at 10 bases. Trimming removed 3 bases from V and 3 bases from J; junction bases left unmatched: 4. Germline values: CDR1 SGHAT, CDR2 FQNNGV. The CDR3 runs 15 residues. CDR3 residues: CASSFPGTGEETQYF. The DNA of the CDR3 is TGTGCCAGCAGCTTCCCCGGGACAGGGGAAGAGACCCAGTACTTC. The full variable domain, with the rest looked up from reference TRBV11-2 and TRBJ2-5, is EAGVAQSPRYKIIEKRQSVAFWCNPISGHATLYWYQQILGQGPKLLIQFQNNGVVDDSQLPKDRFSAERLKGVDSTLKIQPAKLEDSAVYLCASSFPGTGEETQYFGPGTRLLVL.

This clonotype was seen repeatedly, ten times or more. The chain employs TRBV5-1 and TRBJ1-1; 10 nucleotides agree with TRBD1. Looked up from germline, CDR1 is SGHRS and CDR2 is YFSETQ. The junction had 6 bases not matched to a gene; V was cut back by 4 bases and J by 3 bases. This CDR3 region has 15 residues. The CDR3 is CASSPLGQGDTEAFF. The CDR3 DNA reads as TGCGCCAGCAGCCCCCTCGGACAGGGGGACACTGAAGCTTTCTTT.

V and J are TRBV20-1 and TRBJ2-7; D gene unclear. The V end was cut by 3 bases, the J end by 8 bases, with 8 bases between. CDR1 is DFQATT and CDR2 is SNEGSKA in the germline V gene (reference sequence). CDR3 length: 10 residues. The CDR3, as DNA: TGCAGTGCTAGTCGGAGTCAGCAGTACGTC. As protein: CSASRSQQYV.

This chain uses TRBV10-3 with TRBJ2-2; 9 positions agree with TRBD1. The CDR3 contains 15 residues. CDR1 is ENHRY, CDR2 SYGVKD, per germline. Trimming cost V 8 bases and J 6 bases; bases outside gene matches: 10. The chain's CDR3 is CAIGRTGGMAGELFF. The CDR3 DNA follows: TGTGCCATCGGGCGTACAGGGGGCATGGCCGGGGAGCTGTTTTTT.

The V call is TRBV4-1, the J call TRBJ2-3; the D gene is possibly TRBD2 (6 bases). The length of the CDR3 is 16 residues. Germline V gene lookup returns CDR1 MGHRA and CDR2 YSYEKL. V was pared by 3 bases and J by 1 base, with 14 bases between. The CDR3 spells CASSQRAERGTDTQYF. As DNA, the CDR3 is TGCGCCAGCAGCCAGCGAGCAGAGCGGGGCACAGATACGCAGTATTTT.

The table lists this clonotype with many counts. V and J are TRBV7-2 and TRBJ1-5; D is unresolved. CDR1 and CDR2 from the germline V gene are SGHTA and FQGNSA. The CDR3 is made up of 14 amino acids. Deletions cut 5 bases from V and 0 bases from J, with 8 bases between. The CDR3 loop reads CASSQRSSNQPQHF. In DNA form, the CDR3 reads TGTGCCAGCAGCCAACGGTCTAGCAATCAGCCCCAGCATTTT.

Ten or more counts support this clonotype. This rearrangement joins TRBV6-5 to TRBJ1-1; no clear D gene. Trimming left V 4 bases short and J 1 base short, with 7 bases between. The CDR3 is made up of 13 amino acids. Germline V gives CDR1 MNHEY, CDR2 SVGAGI. The CDR3 region is CASSSSPNTEAFF. Here the CDR3 DNA reads TGTGCCAGCAGTTCCTCCCCGAACACTGAAGCTTTCTTT.

This clonotype was recorded many times. This rearrangement joins TRBV24-1 to TRBJ2-1; D might be TRBD2 (5 bases). The CDR3 contains 14 residues. Germline CDR1 and CDR2: KGHDR and SFDVKD. V lost 4 bases and J 6 bases, leaving 12 bases between the germline ends. In DNA, the CDR3 is TGTGCCACCAGTGACCCCGGGGTCGGCAATGAGCAGTTCTTC. This codes for CATSDPGVGNEQFF.

This clonotype was detected ten times or more. The chain couples TRBV5-5 to TRBJ1-1; TRBD1 aligns across 8 bases. Germline V gene sequence: CDR1 SGHKS, CDR2 YYEKEE (reference sequence). V lost 3 bases, J lost 1 base, and 5 bases stayed unmatched. This CDR3 has 15 residues. In DNA, the CDR3 is TGTGCCAGCAGCTACTCGACAGGGGCGAACACTGAAGCTTTCTTT. This sequence encodes CASSYSTGANTEAFF. The variable domain in full, completed from reference TRBV5-5 and TRBJ1-1, reads DAGVTQSPTHLIKTRGQQVTLRCSPISGHKSVSWYQQVLGQGPQFIFQYYEKEERGRGNFPDRFSARQFPNYSSELNVNALLLGDSALYLCASSYSTGANTEAFFGQGTRLTVV.